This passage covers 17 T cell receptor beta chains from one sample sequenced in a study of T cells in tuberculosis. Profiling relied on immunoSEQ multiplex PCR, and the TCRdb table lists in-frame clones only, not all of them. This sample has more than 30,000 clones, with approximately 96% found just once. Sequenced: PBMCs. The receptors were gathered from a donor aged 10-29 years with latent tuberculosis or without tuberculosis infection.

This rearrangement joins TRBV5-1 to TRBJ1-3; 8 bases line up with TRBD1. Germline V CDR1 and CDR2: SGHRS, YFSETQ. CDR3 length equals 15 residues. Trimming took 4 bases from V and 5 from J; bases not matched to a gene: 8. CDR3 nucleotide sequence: TGCGCCAGCAGCCTGACAGGGGAAGGGAGAAACACCATATATTTT. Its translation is CASSLTGEGRNTIYF.

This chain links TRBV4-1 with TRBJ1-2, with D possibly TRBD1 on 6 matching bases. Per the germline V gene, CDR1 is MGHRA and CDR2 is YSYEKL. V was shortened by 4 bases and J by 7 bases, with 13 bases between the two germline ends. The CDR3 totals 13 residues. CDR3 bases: TGCGCCAGCAGCCCAGACAGGTCGCCTGGCTACACCTTC. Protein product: CASSPDRSPGYTF.

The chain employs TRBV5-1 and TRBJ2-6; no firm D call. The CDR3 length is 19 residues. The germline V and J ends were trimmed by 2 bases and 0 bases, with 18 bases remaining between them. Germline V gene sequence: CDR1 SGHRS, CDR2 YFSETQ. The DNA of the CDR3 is TGCGCCAGCAGCTTTCGTCCCCCGTCTCTAAACTCTGGGGCCAACGTCCTGACTTTC. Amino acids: CASSFRPPSLNSGANVLTF. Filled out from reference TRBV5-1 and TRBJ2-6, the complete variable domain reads KAGVTQTPRYLIKTRGQQVTLSCSPISGHRSVSWYQQTPGQGLQFLFEYFSETQRNKGNFPGRFSGRQFSNSRSEMNVSTLELGDSALYLCASSFRPPSLNSGANVLTFGAGSRLTVL.

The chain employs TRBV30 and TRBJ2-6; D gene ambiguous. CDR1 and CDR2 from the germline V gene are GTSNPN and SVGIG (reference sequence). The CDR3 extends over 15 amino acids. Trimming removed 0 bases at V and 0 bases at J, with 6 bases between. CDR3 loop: CAWSVLPSGANVLTF. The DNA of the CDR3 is TGTGCCTGGAGTGTACTGCCCTCTGGGGCCAACGTCCTGACTTTC. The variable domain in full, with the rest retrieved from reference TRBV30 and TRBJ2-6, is SQTIHQWPATLVQPVGSPLSLECTVEGTSNPNLYWYRQAAGRGLQLLFYSVGIGQISSEVPQNLSASRPQDRQFILSSKKLLLSDSGFYLCAWSVLPSGANVLTFGAGSRLTVL.

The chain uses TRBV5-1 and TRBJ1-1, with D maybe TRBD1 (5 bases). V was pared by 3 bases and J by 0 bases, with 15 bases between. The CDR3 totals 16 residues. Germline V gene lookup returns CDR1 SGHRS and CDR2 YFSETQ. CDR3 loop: CASSSKRDWVNTEAFF. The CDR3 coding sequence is TGCGCCAGCAGCTCGAAAAGGGACTGGGTGAACACTGAAGCTTTCTTT.

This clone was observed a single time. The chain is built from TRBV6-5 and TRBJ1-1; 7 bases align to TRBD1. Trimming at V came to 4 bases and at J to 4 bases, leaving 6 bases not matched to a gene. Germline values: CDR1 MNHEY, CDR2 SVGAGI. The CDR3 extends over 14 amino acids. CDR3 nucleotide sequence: TGTGCCAGCAGTTGGGCAGGGGGAGGCACTGAAGCTTTCTTT. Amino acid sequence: CASSWAGGGTEAFF.

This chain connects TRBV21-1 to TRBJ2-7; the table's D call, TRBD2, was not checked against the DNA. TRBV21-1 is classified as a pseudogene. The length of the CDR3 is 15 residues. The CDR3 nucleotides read TGTGCCAGCAGCAAAGTACTCGGGTCTTTCTACGAGCAGTACTTC. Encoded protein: CASSKVLGSFYEQYF.

Here the CDR3 reads CATSREGQYNEQFF. The CDR3 nucleotides read TGTGCCACCAGCAGAGAGGGGCAGTACAATGAGCAGTTCTTC. The gene calls are TRBV15 and TRBJ2-1; a possible D gene is TRBD1 (5 bases). Per germline, CDR1 LNHNV and CDR2 YYDKDF (reference sequence). CDR3 size: 14 residues. Trimming took off 0 bases at V and 4 bases at J, with 7 bases between the two ends.

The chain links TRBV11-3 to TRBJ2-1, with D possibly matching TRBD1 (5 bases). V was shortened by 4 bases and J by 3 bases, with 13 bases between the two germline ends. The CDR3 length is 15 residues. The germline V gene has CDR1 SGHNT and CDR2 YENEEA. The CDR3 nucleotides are TGTGCCAGCAGCTCTCTTGGGGCCAACTACAATGAGCAGTTCTTC. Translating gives CASSSLGANYNEQFF.

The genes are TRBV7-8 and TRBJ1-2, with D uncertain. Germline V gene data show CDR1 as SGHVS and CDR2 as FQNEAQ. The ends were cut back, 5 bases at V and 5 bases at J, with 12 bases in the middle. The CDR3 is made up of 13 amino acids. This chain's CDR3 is CASSLDLQYGYTF. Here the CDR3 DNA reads TGTGCCAGCAGCCTAGACCTTCAGTATGGCTACACCTTC.

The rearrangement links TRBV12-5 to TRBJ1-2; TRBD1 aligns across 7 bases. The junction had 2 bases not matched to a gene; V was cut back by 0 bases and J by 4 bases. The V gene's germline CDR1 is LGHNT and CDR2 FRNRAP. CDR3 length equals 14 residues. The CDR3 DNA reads TGTGCTAGTGGTTTGGTGGGACAGAGCTATGGCTACACCTTC. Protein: CASGLVGQSYGYTF.

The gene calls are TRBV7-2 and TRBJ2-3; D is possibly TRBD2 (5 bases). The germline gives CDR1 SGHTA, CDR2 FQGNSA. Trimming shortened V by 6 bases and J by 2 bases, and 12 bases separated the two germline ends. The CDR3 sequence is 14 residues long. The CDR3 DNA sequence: TGTGCCAGCAGGCTTTTCGGGGACACAGATACGCAGTATTTT. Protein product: CASRLFGDTDTQYF.

The CDR3 is CASSKTGKAPYEQYF. The CDR3 DNA sequence: TGTGCCAGCAGCAAGACAGGGAAGGCTCCCTACGAGCAGTACTTC. This chain uses TRBV5-6 with TRBJ2-7, with 7 bases that match TRBD1. V lost 4 bases and J lost 2; bases outside the gene matches: 9. The germline V gene encodes CDR1 SGHDT and CDR2 YYEEEE. The CDR3 is made up of 15 amino acids.

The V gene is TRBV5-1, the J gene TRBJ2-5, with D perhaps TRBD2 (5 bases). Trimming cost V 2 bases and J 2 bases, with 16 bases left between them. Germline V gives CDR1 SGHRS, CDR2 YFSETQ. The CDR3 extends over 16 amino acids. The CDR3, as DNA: TGCGCCAGCAGCTTCGATCGGAGGACCCGACAAGAGACCCAGTACTTC. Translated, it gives CASSFDRRTRQETQYF.

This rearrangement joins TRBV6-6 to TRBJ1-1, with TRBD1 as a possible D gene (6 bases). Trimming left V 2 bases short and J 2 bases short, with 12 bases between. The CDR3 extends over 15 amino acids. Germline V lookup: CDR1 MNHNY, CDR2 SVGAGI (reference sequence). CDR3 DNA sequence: TGTGCCAGCAGTTACCCATCCGGGACAAACACTGAAGCTTTCTTT. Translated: CASSYPSGTNTEAFF.

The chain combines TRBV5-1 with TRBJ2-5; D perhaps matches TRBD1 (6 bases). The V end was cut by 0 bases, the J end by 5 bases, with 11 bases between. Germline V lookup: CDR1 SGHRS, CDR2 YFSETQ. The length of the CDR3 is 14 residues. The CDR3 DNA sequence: TGCGCCAGCAGCTTGGATCAGGGGTCGGAGACCCAGTACTTC. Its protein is CASSLDQGSETQYF.

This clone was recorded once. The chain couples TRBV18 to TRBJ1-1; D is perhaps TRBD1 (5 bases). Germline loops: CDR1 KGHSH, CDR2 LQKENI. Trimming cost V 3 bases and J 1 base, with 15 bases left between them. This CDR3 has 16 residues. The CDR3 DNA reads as TGTGCCAGCTCACCCCGACAGTTCCCAACGAACACTGAAGCTTTCTTT. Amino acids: CASSPRQFPTNTEAFF.